The 5 T cell receptor beta chains reported below all come from one sample, sequenced in a study of response to subunit inactivated influenza vaccine. TCRdb re-called the RT-PCR reads through MiXCR, storing one row per CDR3 protein. Of almost 250,000 distinct CDR3 sequences in the sample, less than 15% are singletons; the top ten hold 7.5% to 10%. Sample: non-naive T cells sorted from PBMCs, taken 14 to 15 days before vaccination. These receptor sequences come from a man aged 50 or older who received an inactivated influenza vaccine.

This clonotype was counted only a few times. The chain has TRBV5-5 and TRBJ1-4, with 8 bases matching TRBD1. This CDR3 is 17 amino acids long. J was trimmed by 0 bases and V by 4 bases; bases with no gene match: 8. CDR1 is SGHKS, CDR2 YYEKEE, per germline (reference sequence). The CDR3 nucleotides are TGTGCCAGCAGCGGCGGACAGGGAGTTGCAACTAATGAAAAACTGTTTTTT. Its translation: CASSGGQGVATNEKLFF.

In its sample, this clonotype was seen a few times. This CDR3 is CASSTDSLWRNTIYF. As DNA, the CDR3 is TGTGCCAGCAGCACCGACAGCCTCTGGAGGAACACCATATATTTT. The V and J genes are TRBV28 and TRBJ1-3, with D maybe TRBD1 (5 bases). This CDR3 is 15 amino acids long. Germline values: CDR1 MDHEN, CDR2 SYDVKM. Trimming cost V 6 bases and J 7 bases, with 19 bases left between them.

This clonotype was counted a few times. The rearrangement uses TRBV7-2 and TRBJ1-1; 7 bases map to TRBD1. V dropped 4 bases and J dropped 0; count of bases not matched to a gene: 8. Germline CDR1 and CDR2: SGHTA and FQGNSA. The CDR3 totals 16 residues. The DNA of the CDR3 is TGTGCCAGCAGCTCTTTTCCCGGGACAGTGAACACTGAAGCTTTCTTT. It translates to CASSSFPGTVNTEAFF. Using reference TRBV7-2 and TRBJ1-1 for the parts outside the CDR3, the full variable domain is GAGVSQSPSNKVTEKGKDVELRCDPISGHTALYWYRQSLGQGLEFLIYFQGNSAPDKSGLPSDRFSAERTGGSVSTLTIQRTQQEDSAVYLCASSSFPGTVNTEAFFGQGTRLTVV.

This chain joins TRBV4-3 and TRBJ1-2, with TRBD1 as a possible D gene (5 bases). V lost 1 base and J lost 7, with 13 bases in between. Germline V CDR1 and CDR2: LGHNA, YSLEER. The CDR3 runs to 14 residues. The DNA for the CDR3 is TGCGCCAGCAGCCAAGCCGGGACCGACTCTGGCTACACCTTC. Amino acids: CASSQAGTDSGYTF.

This clonotype was found many times. This chain links TRBV10-3 with TRBJ1-6; D not certain. V was cut by 0 bases and J by 5 bases, with 8 bases left in between. This CDR3 contains 15 residues. Germline CDR1 and CDR2: ENHRY and SYGVKD. The DNA of the CDR3 is TGTGCCATCAGTGAGTCGAGCAGAGATAATTCACCCCTCCACTTT. Protein: CAISESSRDNSPLHF.